These 28 T cell receptor beta chains originate from one sample sequenced in a study of shared clonotypes between healthy human individuals (dated by TCRdb to 2020 to 2021). For the CD8 naive samples, CD45RO-negative cells were positively selected for CCR7, yielding a CD45RA+CCR7+ population from which TemRA cells were excluded. Libraries were built with the immunoSEQ multiplex PCR assay. The source is immuneACCESS, and TCRdb retained only in-frame sequences with V and J called. Part of the clones is not carried over; for the studies checked, unresolved V genes explain less than half of this, and the remainder is unexplained. Present in this sample are 800,000 to 950,000 clones, roughly 96% of which were seen just once. The ten largest account for over 0.2% of the sample. The sample comprised naive CD8+ T cells sorted from blood. The cell subset or site label on this specimen signifies: CD45RA+CCR7+. The receptors were gathered from a man younger than 45 in good health.

This clone was detected only once. The chain joins TRBV28 to TRBJ2-5, with 13 nucleotides matching TRBD2. Germline V gene data show CDR1 as MDHEN and CDR2 as SYDVKM. J was trimmed by 4 bases and V by 4 bases; bases with no gene match: 12. This CDR3 has 18 residues. The CDR3 sequence: CASSSRTSGSYIGETQYF. The CDR3 coding sequence is TGTGCCAGCAGTTCGCGGACTAGCGGGAGTTATATCGGAGAGACCCAGTACTTC. Variable domain in full (rest from reference TRBV28 and TRBJ2-5): DVKVTQSSRYLVKRTGEKVFLECVQDMDHENMFWYRQDPGLGLRLIYFSYDVKMKEKGDIPEGYSVSREKKERFSLILESASTNQTSMYLCASSSRTSGSYIGETQYFGPGTRLLVL.

The chain has TRBV15 and TRBJ1-2; weak D call: TRBD1 (6 bases). This CDR3 spans 15 amino acids. Trimming removed 0 bases at V and 4 bases at J, with 12 bases between. CDR1 LNHNV and CDR2 YYDKDF come from the germline V gene (reference sequence). This CDR3 is CATSRERGVSYGYTF. The CDR3, as DNA: TGTGCCACCAGCAGAGAAAGGGGGGTTAGCTATGGCTACACCTTC.

The rearrangement joins TRBV19 to TRBJ2-1; TRBD1 agrees at 7 bases. The CDR3 runs 14 residues. Trimming removed 2 bases from V and 7 bases from J; junction bases left unmatched: 5. Germline V lookup: CDR1 LNHDA, CDR2 SQIVND (reference sequence). The CDR3, as DNA: TGTGCCAGTAGTATACCTACAGGGGTGAATGAGCAGTTCTTC. It encodes CASSIPTGVNEQFF.

The V call is TRBV20-1, the J call TRBJ1-2, with unresolved D. The germline CDR1 and CDR2 sequences are DFQATT and SNEGSKA (reference sequence). The CDR3 extends over 11 amino acids. Trimming shortened V by 0 bases and J by 8 bases, and 7 bases separated the two germline ends. The CDR3 loop is CSARDLRGYTF. The CDR3 bases are TGCAGTGCTAGAGATTTGAGAGGCTACACCTTC.

This chain uses TRBV27 with TRBJ2-7; D remains ambiguous. CDR3 length: 14 amino acids. Trimming took off 3 bases at V and 3 bases at J, with 12 bases between the two ends. The V gene's germline CDR1 is MNHEY and CDR2 SMNVEV (reference sequence). DNA of the CDR3: TGTGCCAGCAGTTTCGGCCAGGTCAACTACGAGCAGTACTTC. The encoded protein is CASSFGQVNYEQYF.

CDR3 nucleotide sequence: TGTGCCAGCAGCCCCTGGGGCGAGGGCTTCTACGAGCAGTACTTC. It yields the protein CASSPWGEGFYEQYF. The rearrangement joins TRBV9 to TRBJ2-7; D tentatively fits TRBD1 or TRBD2 (5 bases each). The CDR3 runs 15 residues. Germline CDR1 and CDR2: SGDLS and YYNGEE. V dropped 4 bases and J dropped 3 bases, with 17 bases sitting between them.

This chain joins TRBV5-4 and TRBJ2-2, with 11 bases fitting TRBD2. After removal of 4 bases from V and 5 bases from J, the junction contained 4 bases not matched to a gene. Germline V gene sequence: CDR1 SGHNT, CDR2 YYREEE (reference sequence). This CDR3 is built from 15 residues. The CDR3 loop is CASSRTSGPTGELFF. In DNA, the CDR3 is TGTGCCAGCAGCCGGACTAGCGGGCCGACCGGGGAGCTGTTTTTT.

The chain carries TRBV5-4 and TRBJ2-7; TRBD2 agrees at 8 bases. CDR1 is SGHNT and CDR2 is YYREEE in the germline V gene (reference sequence). CDR3 length: 15 amino acids. Trimming at V came to 4 bases and at J to 5 bases, leaving 11 bases not matched to a gene. In DNA, the CDR3 is TGTGCCAGCAGCCCCTTTACCGGGAGGGGCCACGAGCAGTACTTC. Amino acid sequence: CASSPFTGRGHEQYF.

This rearrangement joins TRBV9 to TRBJ2-3; 16 bases are shared with TRBD2. The CDR3 length is 16 residues. The V gene's germline CDR1 is SGDLS and CDR2 YYNGEE. The trim removed 2 bases at V and 4 bases at J, leaving 1 base unmatched. CDR3 region: CASSVGTSGRADTQYF. CDR3 nucleotide sequence: TGTGCCAGCAGCGTGGGGACTAGCGGGAGGGCAGATACGCAGTATTTT. The full variable domain, completed using reference TRBV9 and TRBJ2-3, is DSGVTQTPKHLITATGQRVTLRCSPRSGDLSVYWYQQSLDQGLQFLIQYYNGEERAKGNILERFSAQQFPDLHSELNLSSLELGDSALYFCASSVGTSGRADTQYFGPGTRLTVL.

The V and J genes are TRBV28 and TRBJ2-3, with D unclear. Germline assignment: CDR1 MDHEN and CDR2 SYDVKM. Deletions cut 11 bases from V and 0 bases from J, with 15 bases between. The CDR3 consists of 14 residues. This CDR3 is CAVSSAGSTDTQYF. In DNA, the CDR3 is TGTGCCGTATCTTCGGCCGGGAGCACAGATACGCAGTATTTT.

The chain combines TRBV6-5 with TRBJ2-7; TRBD2 matches 8 bases. V shed 0 bases and J 4 bases; nucleotides not matched to a gene: 2. The CDR3 length is 14 residues. Germline V lookup: CDR1 MNHEY, CDR2 SVGAGI. CDR3 coding DNA: TGTGCCAGCAGTTACTCCCCTAGCGGGTACGAGCAGTACTTC. The encoded protein is CASSYSPSGYEQYF.

This rearrangement joins TRBV9 to TRBJ2-3, with TRBD2 as a possible D gene (6 bases). The germline V gene encodes CDR1 SGDLS and CDR2 YYNGEE. V was shortened by 4 bases and J by 2 bases, with 17 bases between the two germline ends. CDR3 length equals 16 residues. In DNA, the CDR3 is TGTGCCAGCAGCTCAGGACGTGGCGGGGCCACAGATACGCAGTATTTT. It encodes CASSSGRGGATDTQYF.

The chain joins TRBV11-3 to TRBJ2-1; D is unresolved. CDR1 and CDR2 from the germline V gene are SGHNT and YENEEA. The V end was cut by 5 bases, the J end by 0 bases, with 11 bases between. The CDR3 is 15 residues long. Here the CDR3 DNA reads TGTGCCAGCAGCGAGAGATCCAACTCCTACAATGAGCAGTTCTTC. It is translated as CASSERSNSYNEQFF.

V and J are TRBV27 and TRBJ2-5, with D possibly called TRBD1 or TRBD2 (5 bases each). Germline V lookup: CDR1 MNHEY, CDR2 SMNVEV (reference sequence). The CDR3 has 16 residues. Between the trimmed V and J ends, which lost 6 bases and 2 bases, there was a span of 19 bases. Here the CDR3 reads CASRLGPDLPQETQYF. The CDR3 nucleotides are TGTGCCAGCAGGCTGGGACCAGATCTCCCGCAAGAGACCCAGTACTTC.

The V call is TRBV7-9, the J call TRBJ2-7; D unresolved. CDR1 is SEHNR and CDR2 is FQNEAQ in the germline V gene (reference sequence). The CDR3 extends over 12 amino acids. Trimming pared 3 bases from V and 5 bases from J, leaving 8 bases between. CDR3 coding DNA: TGTGCCAGCAGCTTTGCTCCGCACGAGCAGTACTTC. It yields the protein CASSFAPHEQYF.

The CDR3 sequence: CASSFWQGTDTQYF. In nucleotides, the CDR3 is TGTGCCAGCAGTTTCTGGCAAGGCACAGATACGCAGTATTTT. The gene calls are TRBV27 and TRBJ2-3; D gene uncertain. Trimming pared 3 bases from V and 1 base from J, leaving 8 bases between. This CDR3 has 14 residues. The germline V gene encodes CDR1 MNHEY and CDR2 SMNVEV (reference sequence).

This chain joins TRBV27 and TRBJ2-1; TRBD2 matches at 8 bases. The junction had 2 bases not matched to a gene; V was cut back by 7 bases and J by 9 bases. Germline CDR1 and CDR2: MNHEY and SMNVEV (reference sequence). The CDR3 spans 11 residues. CDR3 amino acids: CASIGTSEQFF. CDR3 in DNA: TGTGCCAGCATTGGGACTAGTGAGCAGTTCTTC.

The rearrangement uses TRBV9 and TRBJ2-6; 12 nucleotides agree with TRBD2. J was trimmed by 0 bases and V by 8 bases; bases with no gene match: 3. Germline V gives CDR1 SGDLS, CDR2 YYNGEE. This CDR3 contains 16 residues. As DNA, the CDR3 is TGTGCCAGTCGGACTAGCGGGACCTCTGGGGCCAACGTCCTGACTTTC. Translation: CASRTSGTSGANVLTF.

The chain employs TRBV30 and TRBJ1-4; D gene ambiguous. The germline V gene encodes CDR1 GTSNPN and CDR2 SVGIG (reference sequence). The V gene lost 4 bases and the J gene lost 10 bases, with 10 bases spanning the gap. This CDR3 is built from 11 residues. The CDR3 coding sequence is TGTGCCTGGACCTACGACGGAAAACTGTTTTTT. It translates to CAWTYDGKLFF.

This clone was observed once. DNA of the CDR3: TGTGCCAGCAGTTACTTTGGGACAGGGGGCTGGGATACGCAGTATTTT. Amino acid sequence: CASSYFGTGGWDTQYF. The chain employs TRBV6-6 and TRBJ2-3; TRBD1 matches at 12 bases. Per germline, CDR1 MNHNY and CDR2 SVGAGI (reference sequence). V gave up 1 base and J gave up 6 bases; unmatched junction bases: 5. CDR3 length equals 16 residues.

The chain couples TRBV10-2 to TRBJ2-7, with D maybe TRBD2 (5 bases). The CDR3 sequence is 18 residues long. Germline CDR1 WSHSY, CDR2 SAAADI. Trimming took off 3 bases at V and 0 bases at J, with 21 bases between the two ends. The CDR3 spells CASSEGPAMDSNSYEQYF. Written as DNA, the CDR3 is TGCGCCAGCAGTGAAGGCCCCGCAATGGACTCAAACTCCTACGAGCAGTACTTC.

V and J are TRBV28 and TRBJ2-1, with 9 positions matching TRBD2. Per germline, CDR1 MDHEN and CDR2 SYDVKM. Trimming cost V 3 bases and J 8 bases; bases outside gene matches: 8. CDR3 length: 15 residues. The CDR3: CASSFLSGSFDEQFF. CDR3 DNA: TGTGCCAGCAGTTTTCTTAGCGGGAGTTTCGATGAGCAGTTCTTC.

The chain is built from TRBV18 and TRBJ1-1; a possible D gene is TRBD1 (5 bases). CDR3 length: 16 residues. Germline CDR1 KGHSH, CDR2 LQKENI. V dropped 4 bases and J dropped 1 base, with 16 bases sitting between them. CDR3: CASSHYPGLWNTEAFF. CDR3 coding DNA: TGTGCCAGCTCACACTATCCGGGACTTTGGAACACTGAAGCTTTCTTT.

The chain employs TRBV4-1 and TRBJ2-7; D gene uncertain. Germline CDR1 MGHRA, CDR2 YSYEKL. This CDR3 region has 17 residues. Trimming pared 0 bases from V and 1 base from J, leaving 16 bases between. This chain's CDR3 is CASSQEMLPGPSYEQYF. Here the CDR3 DNA reads TGCGCCAGCAGCCAAGAAATGTTGCCAGGACCTTCCTACGAGCAGTACTTC.

The V and J genes are TRBV5-6 and TRBJ2-7; D is unclear. Trimming pared 2 bases from V and 6 bases from J, leaving 15 bases between. CDR3 length: 14 residues. Per the germline V gene, CDR1 is SGHDT and CDR2 is YYEEEE. In DNA form, the CDR3 reads TGTGCCAGCAGCTTCCGATTCCTGCGGAGCGAGCAGTACTTC. Residues: CASSFRFLRSEQYF.

This clone was detected only a few times. The chain carries TRBV28 and TRBJ2-1, with D perhaps TRBD1 (7 bases). V lost 6 bases and J 1 base, leaving 10 bases between the germline ends. Per germline, CDR1 MDHEN and CDR2 SYDVKM. CDR3 length: 14 amino acids. The CDR3 region is CASREGASYNEQFF. The CDR3 nucleotides are TGTGCCAGCAGGGAGGGGGCGTCCTACAATGAGCAGTTCTTC. Combining the CDR3 with reference TRBV28 and TRBJ2-1 gives the whole variable domain DVKVTQSSRYLVKRTGEKVFLECVQDMDHENMFWYRQDPGLGLRLIYFSYDVKMKEKGDIPEGYSVSREKKERFSLILESASTNQTSMYLCASREGASYNEQFFGPGTRLTVL.

As concerns this clone: Distinct nucleotide sequences in the sample also encode this CDR3. The chain has TRBV5-6 and TRBJ2-7; 7 bases align to TRBD1. Germline CDR1 SGHDT, CDR2 YYEEEE. V gave up 1 base and J gave up 1 base; unmatched junction bases: 2. The CDR3 contains 14 residues. The CDR3 DNA reads TGTGCCAGCAGCTTGACAGGGGCGTCCTACGAGCAGTACTTC. It codes for CASSLTGASYEQYF.

The chain carries TRBV4-1 and TRBJ1-4, with 9 bases identical to TRBD1. CDR1 is MGHRA and CDR2 is YSYEKL in the germline V gene. The ends lost 0 bases at V and 0 bases at J; junction bases unmatched: 5. CDR3 length: 18 residues. The CDR3 here is CASSQEGDRVATNEKLFF. The CDR3, as DNA: TGCGCCAGCAGCCAAGAAGGGGACAGGGTTGCAACTAATGAAAAACTGTTTTTT.